A selection of T cell receptor beta chains follows, all from one sample in a study of blood T cell repertoires in COVID-19. The assay was immunoSEQ multiplex PCR, and TCRdb's table has in-frame clones only and misses some. The sample has a few hundred thousand clones, 60% to 85% seen once. Sequencing used peripheral blood. All receptors derive from a woman in her sixties or seventies with acute or convalescent COVID-19. Each CDR3 is given with its conserved first and last residue. Size values are once, few and many counts, or a class for expanded clones, and some rows have none.

size: NA
V: TRBV7-6
CDR3: CASSLEAPGQGSYSPLHF

size: NA
V: TRBV5-1
CDR3: CASSSNTGETQYF

size: NA
V: TRBV25-1
CDR3: CASTPGLAGAEQFF

size: NA
V: TRBV24-1
CDR3: CATRGQGARGDTQYF

size: NA
V: TRBV7-2
CDR3: CASSPPGTRGTGELFF

size: NA
V: TRBV5-1
CDR3: CASSLAGENTEAFF

size: NA
V: TRBV7-2
CDR3: CASSLEQGAGELFF

size: NA
V: TRBV14
CDR3: CASSQVHSEKLFF

size: NA
V: TRBV6-6
CDR3: CASSYGTSGGAGELFF

size: NA
V: TRBV9
CDR3: CASSVGRNTEAFF

size: NA
V: TRBV4-2
CDR3: CASSQGFTSGGTDTQYF

size: NA
V: TRBV18
CDR3: CASSSNDRYGYTF

size: NA
V: TRBV12-3/TRBV12-4
CDR3: CASSLGAGQPQHF

size: NA
V: TRBV30
CDR3: CALGGAWGTDTQYF

size: NA
V: TRBV2
CDR3: CASSEREWNTEAFF

size: NA
V: TRBV10-3
CDR3: CAISESRPGGQETQYF

size: NA
V: TRBV6-6
CDR3: CACNRGQGTQYF

size: few
V: TRBV30
CDR3: CAWSSIRGSTDTQYF

size: NA
V: TRBV7-8
CDR3: CASSLRPGTSGVDEQYF

size: NA
V: TRBV7-4
CDR3: CASSLGLGDYSNQPQHF

size: NA
V: TRBV7-8
CDR3: CASSPRQGGGADTQYF

size: few
V: TRBV2
CDR3: CASSEREGTEAFF

size: NA
V: TRBV10-3
CDR3: CAISEDLRGQETQYF

size: NA
V: TRBV6-5
CDR3: CASSRLDTQYF

size: NA
V: TRBV6-4
CDR3: CASSDSPTGRSYGYTF

size: NA
V: TRBV7-2
CDR3: CASSLGGTSSLEQYF

size: NA
V: TRBV5-1
CDR3: CASSLESRTAQAFF

size: NA
V: TRBV2
CDR3: CASRGSKTGSYEQYF

size: NA
V: TRBV27
CDR3: CASSLSPGLTYNEQFF